Here is one TCR beta chain with its context. The data stem from a study of PD-L1 blockade in urothelial cancer. Clones were sequenced by immunoSEQ multiplex PCR, and TCRdb holds only the in-frame ones, with some missing. The sample has approximately 86,000 clones, 85% seen once. Germline assignment: CDR1 GTSNPN and CDR2 SVGIG (reference sequence). Trimming took 5 bases from V and 2 from J; bases not matched to a gene: 7. The CDR3 has 14 amino acids. Time point described: pretreatment peripheral blood. The receptor comes from a man between 35 and 55 years old with urothelial cancer. This sample comprised PBMCs, obtained around atezolizumab (anti-PD-L1) treatment. This chain uses TRBV30 with TRBJ2-7; TRBD1 aligns across 9 bases. The CDR3 DNA sequence: TGTGCCTGGGATAGGGGACAGGGAGCCTACGAGCAGTACTTC. As protein: CAWDRGQGAYEQYF.